The present T cell receptor (beta chain) was sequenced within a study of tumor-infiltrating lymphocytes in localized non-small cell lung cancer. Study-wide context: Resected tumor was paired with non-adjacent uninvolved lung from the same patient.

Using immunoSEQ multiplex PCR, the repertoire was profiled, and TCRdb retains in-frame clones only, with some absent. Of fewer than 20,000 clones listed, 55% to 70% are singletons. Regarding the study as a whole: Technical variation could not be separated from intratumor heterogeneity here. Tumor T-cell fraction from TCR sequencing was not associated with recurrence-free survival (p = 0.61). Only some patients had TCR sequencing, depending on available tissue.

As for this clone: Its antigen is not identified.

Germline values: CDR1 MNHEY, CDR2 SVGAGI. The CDR3 totals 14 residues. V was shortened by 7 bases and J by 2 bases, with 13 bases between the two germline ends. The rearrangement uses TRBV6-5 and TRBJ2-3; D not certain. Sequencing was done on a sample of lung tumor tissue. This TCR was sampled from a human donor with non-small cell lung cancer. CDR3 nucleotides: TGTGCCAGCACCCAGTCGCCGGACACAGATACGCAGTATTTT. It translates to CASTQSPDTDTQYF.